These 22 T cell receptor beta chains were sequenced from one sample in a study of cytomegalovirus exposure and HLA in healthy donors. Assay used: immunoSEQ multiplex PCR; TCRdb lists only in-frame clones, some missing. The table records around 300,000 clones, 85% to 90% of them present only once. Sequencing used PBMCs. These receptors originate from a young woman in good health and CMV-seronegative.

The chain carries TRBV13 and TRBJ2-3; TRBD2 is a possible D gene (5 bases). The germline CDR1 and CDR2 sequences are PRHDT and FYEKMQ (reference sequence). Trimming took off 3 bases at V and 1 base at J, with 8 bases between the two ends. CDR3 length equals 14 residues. This CDR3 is CASSFGKRTDTQYF. Here the CDR3 DNA reads TGTGCCAGCAGCTTCGGGAAACGCACAGATACGCAGTATTTT.

V and J are TRBV14 and TRBJ2-3; possible D gene TRBD2, 6 bases. The V and J ends lost 3 bases and 1 base respectively, with 8 bases between them. The CDR3 has 14 amino acids. Germline values: CDR1 SGHDN, CDR2 FVKESK. CDR3 coding DNA: TGTGCCAGCAGCCACGGGGAGGGCACAGATACGCAGTATTTT. This translates into CASSHGEGTDTQYF.

The V and J genes are TRBV13 and TRBJ2-7; TRBD1 aligns across 7 bases. This CDR3 region has 14 residues. The V gene's germline CDR1 is PRHDT and CDR2 FYEKMQ (reference sequence). Trimming removed 4 bases from V and 6 bases from J; junction bases left unmatched: 9. As DNA, the CDR3 is TGTGCCAGCAGCTACCGGACAGGTCCGGGCGAGCAGTACTTC. Its translation is CASSYRTGPGEQYF.

DNA for the CDR3: TGTGCCAGTAGTATACGCGGAGGGGGCTTACCCTACGAGCAGTACTTC. Protein: CASSIRGGGLPYEQYF. The chain carries TRBV19 and TRBJ2-7; D perhaps matches TRBD1 (7 bases). The CDR3 runs to 16 residues. Between the trimmed V and J ends, which lost 2 bases and 2 bases, there was a span of 16 bases. Per the germline V gene, CDR1 is LNHDA and CDR2 is SQIVND (reference sequence).

The chain joins TRBV28 to TRBJ2-1; a possible D gene is TRBD1 (5 bases). Germline V CDR1 and CDR2: MDHEN, SYDVKM. The CDR3 totals 15 residues. V lost 3 bases, J lost 3 bases, and 12 bases lay in between. CDR3 sequence reads: CASSFGRAHYNEQFF. DNA for the CDR3: TGTGCCAGCAGTTTCGGCAGGGCCCACTACAATGAGCAGTTCTTC.

V is TRBV5-3 and J is TRBJ2-7; unclear D gene. TRBV5-3 falls under the ORF class, with uncertain function. V gave up 2 bases and J gave up 0 bases, with 18 bases separating them. The CDR3 loop spans 17 amino acids. The CDR3 bases are TGTGCCAGAAGCTTCAGGTTTTGGCGAGAGAGCTCCTACGAGCAGTACTTC. Translating it yields CARSFRFWRESSYEQYF.

The chain recombines TRBV15 with TRBJ1-1, with 7 positions matching TRBD1. V lost 5 bases to trimming and J lost 5 bases; unmatched junction nucleotides: 2. Germline CDR1 and CDR2: LNHNV and YYDKDF (reference sequence). The CDR3 is 12 amino acids. CDR3 sequence: CATSPGGTEAFF. The CDR3 DNA reads as TGTGCCACCAGCCCAGGGGGGACTGAAGCTTTCTTT.

The V call is TRBV13, the J call TRBJ2-7; weak D call: TRBD2 (5 bases). The V gene's germline CDR1 is PRHDT and CDR2 FYEKMQ (reference sequence). Trimming took off 5 bases at V and 2 bases at J, with 10 bases between the two ends. This CDR3 contains 13 residues. The CDR3 here is CASSRPGTYEQYF. CDR3 in DNA: TGTGCCAGCAGCCGACCGGGAACCTACGAGCAGTACTTC.

The V call is TRBV2, the J call TRBJ2-7; D perhaps matches TRBD1 (6 bases). This CDR3 comprises 12 residues. Trimming took off 3 bases at V and 7 bases at J, with 10 bases between the two ends. The germline CDR1 and CDR2 sequences are SNHLY and FYNNEI. The CDR3 region has the DNA TGTGCCAGCAGTGATCAGGGGCCGGAGCAGTACTTC. Protein: CASSDQGPEQYF.

The chain links TRBV27 to TRBJ2-7; D is uncertain. CDR1 is MNHEY, CDR2 SMNVEV, per germline (reference sequence). This CDR3 has 14 residues. Trimming stripped 3 bases from V and 2 bases from J, with 11 bases between. CDR3 in amino acids: CASSLVGGAYEQYF. The CDR3 nucleotides read TGTGCCAGCAGTTTGGTTGGCGGCGCCTACGAGCAGTACTTC.

This rearrangement joins TRBV28 to TRBJ1-2; D is possibly TRBD1 (5 bases). V was clipped by 1 base and J by 4 bases, with 16 bases between them. The germline V gene has CDR1 MDHEN and CDR2 SYDVKM. The CDR3 is made up of 16 amino acids. In nucleotides, the CDR3 is TGTGCCAGCAGTTTATCCGCTGGGGCTGGTGGCTATGGCTACACCTTC. It is translated as CASSLSAGAGGYGYTF.

The chain couples TRBV19 to TRBJ2-7, with 7 bases aligning to TRBD1. The V gene's germline CDR1 is LNHDA and CDR2 SQIVND (reference sequence). The trim removed 5 bases at V and 2 bases at J, leaving 6 bases unmatched. The CDR3 covers 14 residues. The CDR3 DNA is TGTGCCAGTAGTGTAGCCGGGACAGCCTACGAGCAGTACTTC. It yields the protein CASSVAGTAYEQYF.

The chain links TRBV7-2 to TRBJ2-7; 9 nucleotides agree with TRBD1. There are 15 residues in the CDR3. The J segment lost 3 bases and the V segment lost 2 bases, leaving 5 bases of the junction unmatched. In germline, CDR1 is SGHTA, CDR2 FQGNSA. The CDR3 loop is CASSLIGQGIYEQYF. CDR3 in DNA: TGTGCCAGCAGCTTAATTGGACAGGGGATCTACGAGCAGTACTTC.

The chain combines TRBV5-1 with TRBJ2-5, with 12 bases lining up with TRBD2. V lost 0 bases to trimming and J lost 5 bases; unmatched junction nucleotides: 5. This CDR3 has 16 residues. From germline, CDR1 is SGHRS and CDR2 YFSETQ. The CDR3 coding sequence is TGCGCCAGCAGCTTGGAGACTAGCGGGAGCAAGGAGACCCAGTACTTC. It is translated as CASSLETSGSKETQYF.

The chain carries TRBV28 and TRBJ1-2; D call uncertain. The CDR3 is 13 residues long. Germline-derived CDR1 and CDR2 are MDHEN and SYDVKM. V lost 8 bases to trimming and J lost 7 bases, with 17 bases between them. This CDR3 is CASASRALRGYTF. The CDR3 nucleotides are TGTGCCAGCGCTTCGAGGGCATTGCGTGGCTACACCTTC.

The chain is built from TRBV9 and TRBJ2-7; 10 positions match TRBD2. V shed 0 bases, J shed 6 bases, and the junction held 9 bases outside the gene matches. Germline V gene data show CDR1 as SGDLS and CDR2 as YYNGEE. The CDR3 is 16 amino acids. CDR3 bases: TGTGCCAGCAGCGTAGGTTCTAGCGGGAGACTAAGCGAGCAGTACTTC. Translated, it gives CASSVGSSGRLSEQYF.

The V gene is TRBV28, the J gene TRBJ1-4; 12 bases map to TRBD1. CDR1 MDHEN and CDR2 SYDVKM come from the germline V gene. The CDR3 is 15 residues long. V was clipped by 7 bases and J by 5 bases; unmatched bases: 5. The CDR3, as DNA: TGTGCCAGCACGGGACAGGGGGCGTTGAATGAAAAACTGTTTTTT. This translates into CASTGQGALNEKLFF.

The chain recombines TRBV2 with TRBJ2-7; 8 bases are shared with TRBD1. The CDR3 consists of 14 residues. The ends lost 3 bases at V and 2 bases at J; junction bases unmatched: 3. Per germline, CDR1 SNHLY and CDR2 FYNNEI. The CDR3 spells CASSENRGAYEQYF. CDR3 in DNA: TGTGCCAGCAGTGAGAACAGGGGGGCCTACGAGCAGTACTTC. Using reference TRBV2 and TRBJ2-7 for the parts outside the CDR3, the full variable domain is EPEVTQTPSHQVTQMGQEVILRCVPISNHLYFYWYRQILGQKVEFLVSFYNNEISEKSEIFDDQFSVERPDGSNFTLKIRSTKLEDSAMYFCASSENRGAYEQYFGPGTRLTVT.

The chain links TRBV11-2 to TRBJ2-5; D is ambiguous. V was pared by 9 bases and J by 5 bases, with 10 bases between. This CDR3 is 11 amino acids long. CDR1 is SGHAT and CDR2 is FQNNGV in the germline V gene. Here the CDR3 DNA reads TGTGCCAGTGCTAACGGGGAGACCCAGTACTTC. As protein: CASANGETQYF. The full variable domain, in which reference TRBV11-2 and TRBJ2-5 provide the parts outside the CDR3, is EAGVAQSPRYKIIEKRQSVAFWCNPISGHATLYWYQQILGQGPKLLIQFQNNGVVDDSQLPKDRFSAERLKGVDSTLKIQPAKLEDSAVYLCASANGETQYFGPGTRLLVL.

This clone was seen only a few times. The J gene is TRBJ1-4, the V gene TRBV6-4; D not certain. The CDR3 consists of 13 residues. CDR1 is MRHNA and CDR2 is SNTAGT in the germline V gene. V lost 0 bases and J lost 9, with 8 bases in between. Here the CDR3 DNA reads TGTGCCAGCAGTGACTCGAGTTTCCAAAAACTGTTTTTT. Encoded protein: CASSDSSFQKLFF.

V is TRBV6-4 and J is TRBJ1-2, with D possibly being TRBD1 (6 bases). This CDR3 comprises 15 residues. Germline V gene data show CDR1 as MRHNA and CDR2 as SNTAGT. V was cut by 3 bases and J by 2 bases, with 13 bases left in between. The CDR3 DNA follows: TGTGCCAGCAGTGAGGTGTGGGGGCGCAACTATGGCTACACCTTC. Translated: CASSEVWGRNYGYTF.

This clone was counted once. The J gene is TRBJ1-1, the V gene TRBV11-2; TRBD1 might be the D (6 bases). Deletions cut 1 base from V and 4 bases from J, with 10 bases between. The CDR3 length is 14 residues. Germline CDR1 reads SGHAT; CDR2 reads FQNNGV. The CDR3 loop reads CASSLAAGVTEAFF. CDR3 bases: TGTGCCAGCAGCTTAGCGGCAGGGGTCACTGAAGCTTTCTTT.